These 18 T cell receptor beta chains were all obtained from the same sample, sequenced in a study of cytomegalovirus exposure and HLA in healthy donors (dated by TCRdb to the late 2010s). Library preparation was by the immunoSEQ multiplex PCR assay. For the multiplex PCR, a mixture combining 60 forward primers for TCR Vbeta segments and 13 reverse primers for TCR Jbeta segments was used. Imported from immuneACCESS, the table was reduced by TCRdb to in-frame sequences with V and J called. These copies leave out some clones; in studies compared against another copy, an unresolved V gene accounts for under half, and the cause of the remainder is not known. In all, the sample holds approximately 97,000 clones, and 83% of those were seen once. Just over 2.5% of the sample is taken by the ten largest. The sequenced sample was PBMCs. These TCRs come from a man aged 40-50 years in good health and CMV-seronegative.

This clone came up a few times. DNA of the CDR3: TGTGCCAGCAGTGAAGGAGACAGGGGCTGGTGGAACACTGAAGCTTTCTTT. Amino acids: CASSEGDRGWWNTEAFF. This sequence joins TRBV6-1 and TRBJ1-1, with 8 bases identical to TRBD1. Germline V CDR1 and CDR2: MNHNS, SASEGT. The CDR3 contains 17 residues. J lost 1 base, V lost 1 base, and 8 bases had no gene match.

The chain combines TRBV13 with TRBJ1-1; TRBD1 aligns across 10 bases. This CDR3 is 18 amino acids long. CDR1 and CDR2 from the germline V gene are PRHDT and FYEKMQ (reference sequence). V lost 2 bases to trimming and J lost 4 bases; unmatched junction nucleotides: 13. The CDR3 sequence is CASSLYRSTGGSSTEAFF. CDR3 sequence (DNA): TGTGCCAGCAGCTTATACAGGTCGACAGGGGGCAGCAGCACTGAAGCTTTCTTT.

This clone was recorded a few times. The CDR3 coding sequence is TGTGCCAGCAGCTTAGATCTTGAAGCTTTCTTT. Protein sequence: CASSLDLEAFF. This chain joins TRBV7-9 and TRBJ1-1; D gene uncertain. Germline V gives CDR1 SEHNR, CDR2 FQNEAQ (reference sequence). The CDR3 is 11 residues long. Trimming removed 1 base from V and 7 bases from J, with 4 bases in between.

This chain uses TRBV12-5 with TRBJ2-2; TRBD1 matches at 7 bases. The CDR3 has 16 residues. CDR1 is LGHNT, CDR2 FRNRAP, per germline. V lost 0 bases to trimming and J lost 5 bases; unmatched junction nucleotides: 6. Here the CDR3 reads CASGLVRDRGTGELFF. DNA for the CDR3: TGTGCTAGTGGTTTGGTAAGGGACAGAGGGACCGGGGAGCTGTTTTTT.

The gene calls are TRBV4-2 and TRBJ2-1, with 7 bases that match TRBD1. V was pared by 1 base and J by 8 bases, with 2 bases of the junction left unmatched. This CDR3 has 13 residues. Germline assignment: CDR1 LGHNA and CDR2 YNFKEQ. CDR3 bases: TGTGCCAGCAGCCAAGTTAGGGGGCATGAGCAGTTCTTC. Encoded protein: CASSQVRGHEQFF.

The chain carries TRBV7-6 and TRBJ2-3; 9 bases agree with TRBD2. The germline V gene encodes CDR1 SGHVS and CDR2 FNYEAQ. V shed 5 bases and J 2 bases; nucleotides not matched to a gene: 5. This CDR3 is built from 15 residues. The CDR3 region is CASSERGAFTDTQYF. The CDR3 DNA sequence: TGTGCCAGCAGCGAGCGGGGGGCCTTCACAGATACGCAGTATTTT. The complete variable domain, with remaining parts taken from reference TRBV7-6 and TRBJ2-3, reads GAGVSQSPRYKVTKRGQDVALRCDPISGHVSLYWYRQALGQGPEFLTYFNYEAQQDKSGLPNDRFSAERPEGSISTLTIQRTEQRDSAMYRCASSERGAFTDTQYFGPGTRLTVL.

This sequence joins TRBV29-1 and TRBJ2-3; no clear D gene. This CDR3 is 12 amino acids long. Trimming took off 4 bases at V and 0 bases at J, with 5 bases between the two ends. CDR1 is SQVTM and CDR2 is ANQGSEA in the germline V gene. The CDR3 DNA follows: TGCAGCGTTGTCGTAAGCACAGATACGCAGTATTTT. Amino acids: CSVVVSTDTQYF.

The genes are TRBV19 and TRBJ1-5, with D possibly being TRBD1 (5 bases). CDR3 length: 17 residues. Germline loops: CDR1 LNHDA, CDR2 SQIVND (reference sequence). Trimming took off 4 bases at V and 3 bases at J, with 19 bases between the two ends. CDR3 protein: CASSTPTRAINNQPQHF. The DNA for the CDR3 is TGTGCCAGTAGTACTCCCACCAGGGCTATAAACAATCAGCCCCAGCATTTT.

J is TRBJ2-1 and V is TRBV9, with 8 nucleotides matching TRBD2. V lost 3 bases and J lost 1; bases outside the gene matches: 3. CDR1 and CDR2 (germline): SGDLS, YYNGEE. The length of the CDR3 is 15 residues. The CDR3 sequence is CASSGGGKSYNEQFF. The DNA for the CDR3 is TGTGCCAGCAGCGGCGGGGGGAAGTCCTACAATGAGCAGTTCTTC.

The CDR3 region is CASKQEGGPVYLQETQYF. The CDR3 DNA reads as TGTGCCAGCAAGCAGGAGGGGGGGCCTGTATACTTGCAAGAGACCCAGTACTTC. This chain connects TRBV5-8 to TRBJ2-5, with D tentatively TRBD2 (7 bases). V was shortened by 6 bases and J by 2 bases, with 26 bases between the two germline ends. The CDR3 loop spans 18 amino acids. The germline V gene has CDR1 SGHTS and CDR2 YDEGEE.

This clone was found a few times. V and J are TRBV25-1 and TRBJ1-4, with a tentative D call TRBD1 (6 bases). Looked up from germline, CDR1 is MGHDK and CDR2 is SYGVNS. Trimming shortened V by 6 bases and J by 4 bases, and 12 bases separated the two germline ends. This CDR3 is 14 amino acids long. The CDR3 protein is CASSDGQINEKLFF. In DNA form, the CDR3 reads TGTGCCAGCAGCGACGGACAGATTAATGAAAAACTGTTTTTT.

The chain employs TRBV5-1 and TRBJ2-7, with TRBD1 identical over 7 bases. The V gene's germline CDR1 is SGHRS and CDR2 YFSETQ. Losses at the gene ends were 1 base for V and 7 bases for J; bases not matched to a gene: 8. The CDR3 covers 14 residues. This CDR3 is CASSLWRQGGEQYF. The CDR3 nucleotides are TGCGCCAGCAGCTTGTGGCGACAGGGTGGAGAGCAGTACTTC.

This rearrangement joins TRBV6-6 to TRBJ1-3; D ambiguous. This CDR3 is 12 amino acids long. Trimming removed 2 bases at V and 7 bases at J, with 6 bases between. Germline V gene sequence: CDR1 MNHNY, CDR2 SVGAGI (reference sequence). CDR3 sequence (DNA): TGTGCCAGCAGTTACGGCGGTAACACCATATATTTT. It translates to CASSYGGNTIYF.

This clone showed up just a few times. V and J are TRBV2 and TRBJ2-5; D may be TRBD1 (6 bases). This CDR3 is 13 amino acids long. V lost 6 bases, J lost 4 bases, and 12 bases lay in between. Per germline, CDR1 SNHLY and CDR2 FYNNEI. The DNA of the CDR3 is TGTGCCAGCAGGGTACAGGGTCGAGAGACCCAGTACTTC. This translates into CASRVQGRETQYF. The complete variable domain, with remaining parts taken from reference TRBV2 and TRBJ2-5, reads EPEVTQTPSHQVTQMGQEVILRCVPISNHLYFYWYRQILGQKVEFLVSFYNNEISEKSEIFDDQFSVERPDGSNFTLKIRSTKLEDSAMYFCASRVQGRETQYFGPGTRLLVL.

The gene calls are TRBV19 and TRBJ2-7, with D perhaps TRBD1 (6 bases). Trimming removed 6 bases at V and 5 bases at J, with 17 bases between. This CDR3 is built from 14 residues. CDR1 and CDR2 from the germline V gene are LNHDA and SQIVND (reference sequence). CDR3 amino acids: CASRMAGAFHEQYF. The CDR3 DNA sequence: TGTGCCAGTAGGATGGCAGGGGCTTTCCACGAGCAGTACTTC. The full variable domain, its missing parts supplied by reference TRBV19 and TRBJ2-7, is DGGITQSPKYLFRKEGQNVTLSCEQNLNHDAMYWYRQDPGQGLRLIYYSQIVNDFQKGDIAEGYSVSREKKESFPLTVTSAQKNPTAFYLCASRMAGAFHEQYFGPGTRLTVT.

V usage is TRBV6-5 and J usage is TRBJ2-7; D unresolved. Germline V gene data show CDR1 as MNHEY and CDR2 as SVGAGI. The CDR3 contains 14 residues. The ends were cut back, 0 bases at V and 1 base at J, with 7 bases in the middle. CDR3 nucleotide sequence: TGTGCCAGCAGTTACTCGGCTGATTCCTACGAGCAGTACTTC. Translating it yields CASSYSADSYEQYF.

This clone has only a few counts. V is TRBV5-6 and J is TRBJ1-1; no firm D call. Trimming pared 5 bases from V and 1 base from J, leaving 3 bases between. Germline values: CDR1 SGHDT, CDR2 YYEEEE. The CDR3 runs to 11 residues. CDR3 loop: CASSKNTEAFF. The CDR3 nucleotides read TGTGCCAGCAGTAAGAACACTGAAGCTTTCTTT.

The J gene is TRBJ1-4, the V gene TRBV7-2, with D uncertain. The CDR3 has 15 residues. Trimming left V 6 bases short and J 0 bases short, with 11 bases between. CDR1 and CDR2 (germline): SGHTA, FQGNSA. CDR3 sequence: CASSQSRSTNEKLFF. The DNA of the CDR3 is TGTGCCAGCAGTCAATCCAGATCAACTAATGAAAAACTGTTTTTT.